The 32 T cell receptor beta chains below come from one sample, sequenced in a study of PD-1 blockade in classical Hodgkin lymphoma. Each patient relapsed following autologous stem cell transplantation, and prior brentuximab vedotin exposure differed. Method: immunoSEQ multiplex PCR; TCRdb's copy keeps in-frame clones and lacks some. The sample has tens of thousands of clones; about 90% are singletons. Sample: peripheral blood mononuclear cells (PBMCs), taken before the second cycle of nivolumab. These receptors were collected from a human donor with classical Hodgkin lymphoma.

The V call is TRBV18, the J call TRBJ2-7; 8 bases fit TRBD2. Germline-derived CDR1 and CDR2 are KGHSH and LQKENI. The CDR3 has 14 amino acids. V shed 4 bases and J 4 bases; nucleotides not matched to a gene: 6. CDR3 in amino acids: CASSQASGPYEQYF. CDR3 in DNA: TGTGCCAGCTCACAGGCTAGCGGGCCGTACGAGCAGTACTTC.

This rearrangement joins TRBV5-1 to TRBJ2-1, with 13 nucleotides matching TRBD2. With V trimmed by 3 bases and J by 9 bases, 9 bases remained unmatched. The CDR3 totals 16 residues. The germline gives CDR1 SGHRS, CDR2 YFSETQ. DNA of the CDR3: TGCGCCAGCAGCTCACCTTCACTAGCGGGAGGGTCTGAGCAGTTCTTC. This translates into CASSSPSLAGGSEQFF.

This clone occurred once. This chain connects TRBV7-8 to TRBJ2-5; no firm D call. CDR1 and CDR2 from the germline V gene are SGHVS and FQNEAQ. The CDR3 length is 13 residues. Trimming cost V 5 bases and J 2 bases, with 9 bases left between them. CDR3 sequence (DNA): TGTGCCAGCAGCGCCCCCCTACAAGAGACCCAGTACTTC. Translation: CASSAPLQETQYF.

The gene calls are TRBV6-1 and TRBJ1-5; D is uncertain. The germline CDR1 and CDR2 sequences are MNHNS and SASEGT. Trimming pared 2 bases from V and 10 bases from J, leaving 15 bases between. The CDR3 sequence is 14 residues long. The CDR3 sequence: CASSENQSPIPQHF. CDR3 nucleotide sequence: TGTGCCAGCAGTGAAAATCAGTCCCCTATTCCCCAGCATTTT.

This clone has more than one count but fewer than ten. This sequence joins TRBV11-2 and TRBJ2-1, with 7 bases identical to TRBD2. V shed 2 bases and J 3 bases; nucleotides not matched to a gene: 10. This CDR3 contains 17 residues. Germline V gives CDR1 SGHAT, CDR2 FQNNGV. CDR3 in amino acids: CASSLILEASGYNEQFF. In nucleotides, the CDR3 is TGTGCCAGCAGCTTAATCCTAGAGGCTAGCGGCTACAATGAGCAGTTCTTC.

On this clone: The germline gene is not matched at one end of the junction; a read error may be the cause. The V and J genes are TRBV10-1 and TRBJ2-3; no clear D. CDR1 and CDR2 from the germline V gene are WNHNN and SYGVQD (reference sequence). There are 18 residues in the CDR3. CDR3 coding DNA: TGCGCCAGCAGTGAGTCGTTTCGGGCCGACCGCAGCAAAGATACGCAGTATTTT. This sequence encodes CASSESFRADRSKDTQYF.

The chain uses TRBV9 and TRBJ2-1; 7 bases line up with TRBD2. The CDR3 covers 12 residues. In germline, CDR1 is SGDLS, CDR2 YYNGEE. Trimming took 5 bases from V and 9 from J; bases not matched to a gene: 5. The CDR3 nucleotides read TGTGCCAGCAGGGGGGGGACCGCTGAGCAGTTCTTC. This translates into CASRGGTAEQFF.

The chain employs TRBV11-2 and TRBJ2-7; 8 bases align to TRBD1. This CDR3 spans 13 amino acids. After removal of 5 bases from V and 5 bases from J, the junction contained 5 bases not matched to a gene. Germline V lookup: CDR1 SGHAT, CDR2 FQNNGV. The CDR3 spells CASSHRGYHEQYF. DNA of the CDR3: TGTGCCAGCAGCCACAGGGGGTACCACGAGCAGTACTTC.

This rearrangement joins TRBV29-1 to TRBJ2-1; D is uncertain. CDR1 is SQVTM and CDR2 is ANQGSEA in the germline V gene. The CDR3 totals 17 residues. With 1 base removed from V and 0 bases from J, the gap between germline ends came to 16 bases. CDR3 residues: CSVEVEKEWSSYNEQFF. The CDR3 nucleotides read TGCAGCGTTGAAGTAGAGAAGGAGTGGAGCTCCTACAATGAGCAGTTCTTC.

The chain carries TRBV6-5 and TRBJ2-5; tentatively, D is TRBD2 (6 bases). V was cut by 4 bases and J by 1 base, with 10 bases left in between. Per the germline V gene, CDR1 is MNHEY and CDR2 is SVGAGI. The CDR3 extends over 14 amino acids. CDR3 DNA sequence: TGTGCCAGCAGTTTGGGACTGCCCCAAGAGACCCAGTACTTC. Protein product: CASSLGLPQETQYF.

V usage is TRBV27 and J usage is TRBJ2-7, with D possibly being TRBD2 (5 bases). The V end lost 3 bases, the J end lost 2 bases, and 11 bases lay between the germline ends. CDR3 size: 14 residues. Germline V gene data show CDR1 as MNHEY and CDR2 as SMNVEV (reference sequence). Here the CDR3 DNA reads TGTGCCAGCAGTTTGGGTGGGAGACCCTACGAGCAGTACTTC. Amino acids: CASSLGGRPYEQYF.

This chain links TRBV7-3 with TRBJ1-3; D unclear. Deletions cut 3 bases from V and 0 bases from J, with 3 bases between. In germline, CDR1 is SGHTA, CDR2 FQGTGA. The CDR3 totals 13 residues. CDR3 loop: CASSLDSGNTIYF. The DNA for the CDR3 is TGTGCCAGCAGCTTGGACTCTGGAAACACCATATATTTT.

A note on this clone: Relative to the germline gene, one junction end is altered; a read error may explain this. The J gene is TRBJ2-7, the V gene TRBV11-2; D is ambiguous. The CDR3 is 14 residues long. CDR1 and CDR2 from the germline V gene are SGHAT and FQNNGV. Here the CDR3 reads CASTLGRLSYEQYF. Written as DNA, the CDR3 is TGTGCCAGCACCTTAGGTAGGCTTTCCTACGAGCAGTACTTC.

V and J are TRBV9 and TRBJ1-1; no definite D call. Germline loops: CDR1 SGDLS, CDR2 YYNGEE. Trimming removed 4 bases from V and 1 base from J, with 11 bases in between. The CDR3 is made up of 14 amino acids. The CDR3 region has the DNA TGTGCCAGCAGCAAGACGGGCAGGAACACTGAAGCTTTCTTT. This encodes CASSKTGRNTEAFF.

The rearrangement links TRBV29-1 to TRBJ2-1, with 8 positions matching TRBD1. This CDR3 has 17 residues. In germline, CDR1 is SQVTM, CDR2 ANQGSEA. V gave up 3 bases and J gave up 3 bases; unmatched junction bases: 13. CDR3 loop: CSVDRTGGQRVYNEQFF. The CDR3 DNA follows: TGCAGCGTTGACCGCACAGGGGGACAGCGGGTCTACAATGAGCAGTTCTTC.

The chain has TRBV5-1 and TRBJ1-1; D is perhaps TRBD1 (5 bases). The CDR3 consists of 13 residues. Looked up from germline, CDR1 is SGHRS and CDR2 is YFSETQ. Trimming shortened V by 4 bases and J by 3 bases, and 10 bases separated the two germline ends. The CDR3 protein is CASSTEGYTEAFF. For the CDR3, the DNA is TGCGCCAGCAGCACTGAGGGGTACACTGAAGCTTTCTTT.

J is TRBJ2-1 and V is TRBV10-2; 10 nucleotides match TRBD2. CDR1 is WSHSY, CDR2 SAAADI, per germline. V shed 7 bases and J 7 bases; nucleotides not matched to a gene: 7. The CDR3 runs to 14 residues. The CDR3 DNA reads TGCGCCAGCAAGGCTAGCGGGAGTGCGAATGAGCAGTTCTTC. It encodes CASKASGSANEQFF.

V is TRBV28 and J is TRBJ1-2; possible D gene TRBD1, 5 bases. Trimming took 0 bases from V and 4 from J, leaving 18 bases between them. The germline V gene encodes CDR1 MDHEN and CDR2 SYDVKM. There are 17 residues in the CDR3. CDR3 region: CASSLCLAGKGCYGYTF. The CDR3 coding sequence is TGTGCCAGCAGTTTATGCCTGGCCGGGAAGGGGTGCTATGGCTACACCTTC.

The genes are TRBV9 and TRBJ2-1; D unclear. Germline values: CDR1 SGDLS, CDR2 YYNGEE. Trimming cost V 3 bases and J 9 bases, with 10 bases left between them. The CDR3 contains 12 residues. The CDR3, as DNA: TGTGCCAGCAGCGCTAGGGAAGGTGAGCAGTTCTTC. The encoded protein is CASSAREGEQFF.

This sequence joins TRBV11-3 and TRBJ2-3, with D uncertain. Germline V gives CDR1 SGHNT, CDR2 YENEEA. This CDR3 region has 15 residues. The V end lost 0 bases, the J end lost 0 bases, and 7 bases lay between the germline ends. The CDR3 DNA sequence: TGTGCCAGCAGCTTAGATCTACCGAGCACAGATACGCAGTATTTT. This gives the protein CASSLDLPSTDTQYF.

This chain links TRBV29-1 with TRBJ2-2; D unclear. Looked up from germline, CDR1 is SQVTM and CDR2 is ANQGSEA. The CDR3 length is 14 residues. Trimming pared 4 bases from V and 0 bases from J, leaving 9 bases between. The CDR3 spells CSVVTHANTGELFF. The CDR3 region has the DNA TGCAGCGTTGTAACACACGCGAACACCGGGGAGCTGTTTTTT.

J is TRBJ1-1 and V is TRBV6-1, with D perhaps matching TRBD1 (5 bases). This CDR3 has 14 residues. V was shortened by 4 bases and J by 3 bases, with 12 bases between the two germline ends. The germline V gene encodes CDR1 MNHNS and CDR2 SASEGT. In DNA form, the CDR3 reads TGTGCCAGCAGTGCGTCAGGGATGCACACTGAAGCTTTCTTT. As protein: CASSASGMHTEAFF.

The chain uses TRBV5-1 and TRBJ2-5; 9 bases match TRBD1. V shed 0 bases, J shed 6 bases, and the junction held 6 bases outside the gene matches. The CDR3 sequence is 15 residues long. The germline V gene encodes CDR1 SGHRS and CDR2 YFSETQ. CDR3 amino acids: CASSLAGQGGKTQYF. The CDR3, as DNA: TGCGCCAGCAGCTTGGCGGGACAGGGTGGGAAGACCCAGTACTTC. The full variable domain, completed using reference TRBV5-1 and TRBJ2-5, is KAGVTQTPRYLIKTRGQQVTLSCSPISGHRSVSWYQQTPGQGLQFLFEYFSETQRNKGNFPGRFSGRQFSNSRSEMNVSTLELGDSALYLCASSLAGQGGKTQYFGPGTRLLVL.

The chain is built from TRBV19 and TRBJ2-7; a possible D gene is TRBD2 (6 bases). With 4 bases removed from V and 6 bases from J, the gap between germline ends came to 16 bases. CDR3 length equals 14 residues. Per germline, CDR1 LNHDA and CDR2 SQIVND (reference sequence). The CDR3, as DNA: TGTGCCAGTAGTACGCGGGACTTCATCCCCGAGCAGTACTTC. Translated, it gives CASSTRDFIPEQYF.

The chain uses TRBV28 and TRBJ2-1, with D possibly called TRBD1 or TRBD2 (5 bases each). V gave up 3 bases and J gave up 11 bases, with 11 bases separating them. Per germline, CDR1 MDHEN and CDR2 SYDVKM. The CDR3 has 12 amino acids. CDR3 bases: TGTGCCAGCAGTTTTAGGTCGGGACAGCAGTTCTTC. Amino acid sequence: CASSFRSGQQFF.

V gene TRBV30 combines with J gene TRBJ2-1, with D maybe TRBD2 (5 bases). This CDR3 is built from 13 residues. Trimming removed 3 bases at V and 9 bases at J, with 15 bases between. Per germline, CDR1 GTSNPN and CDR2 SVGIG (reference sequence). The CDR3 protein is CAWRRMGDGEQFF. CDR3 bases: TGTGCCTGGAGGCGGATGGGAGACGGTGAGCAGTTCTTC. Drawing the rest from reference TRBV30 and TRBJ2-1, the complete variable domain is SQTIHQWPATLVQPVGSPLSLECTVEGTSNPNLYWYRQAAGRGLQLLFYSVGIGQISSEVPQNLSASRPQDRQFILSSKKLLLSDSGFYLCAWRRMGDGEQFFGPGTRLTVL.

This clone came up a few times. V is TRBV25-1 and J is TRBJ1-1, with D uncertain. Deletions cut 4 bases from V and 1 base from J, with 4 bases between. Germline V gene sequence: CDR1 MGHDK, CDR2 SYGVNS. This CDR3 region has 12 residues. The CDR3 here is CASSVWNTEAFF. The CDR3 DNA is TGTGCCAGCAGTGTATGGAACACTGAAGCTTTCTTT.

This chain links TRBV30 with TRBJ2-7; D may be TRBD1 (6 bases). CDR3 length equals 14 residues. The germline gives CDR1 GTSNPN, CDR2 SVGIG (reference sequence). Trimming left V 3 bases short and J 2 bases short, with 14 bases between. CDR3 amino acids: CAWRGTGTTYEQYF. CDR3 in DNA: TGTGCCTGGAGAGGTACCGGGACAACCTACGAGCAGTACTTC.

V is TRBV9 and J is TRBJ2-2; D is unresolved. In germline, CDR1 is SGDLS, CDR2 YYNGEE. CDR3 size: 13 residues. The V gene lost 7 bases and the J gene lost 4 bases, with 11 bases spanning the gap. The CDR3 coding sequence is TGTGCCAGCCTACGCCACGGCACCGGGGAGCTGTTTTTT. It yields the protein CASLRHGTGELFF.

This clone was seen a handful of times. The chain employs TRBV15 and TRBJ2-1, with TRBD2 identical over 7 bases. Unmatched junction bases numbered 9, after V lost 4 bases and J lost 12 bases. Looked up from germline, CDR1 is LNHNV and CDR2 is YYDKDF (reference sequence). This CDR3 comprises 13 residues. CDR3 in amino acids: CATSILAGEGQFF. The CDR3 nucleotides read TGTGCCACCAGCATCCTCGCCGGGGAGGGGCAGTTCTTC. Combining the CDR3 with reference TRBV15 and TRBJ2-1 gives the whole variable domain DAMVIQNPRYQVTQFGKPVTLSCSQTLNHNVMYWYQQKSSQAPKLLFHYYDKDFNNEADTPDNFQSRRPNTSFCFLDIRSPGLGDTAMYLCATSILAGEGQFFGPGTRLTVL.

The chain uses TRBV7-8 and TRBJ1-5; D uncertain. CDR3 size: 14 residues. CDR1 SGHVS and CDR2 FQNEAQ come from the germline V gene. With 2 bases removed from V and 4 bases from J, the gap between germline ends came to 9 bases. This chain's CDR3 is CASSLISENQPQHF. In DNA, the CDR3 is TGTGCCAGCAGCTTAATATCGGAGAATCAGCCCCAGCATTTT.

The chain recombines TRBV5-8 with TRBJ2-3; no clear D gene. Germline values: CDR1 SGHTS, CDR2 YDEGEE. V lost 1 base to trimming and J lost 2 bases, with 5 bases between them. The CDR3 loop spans 13 amino acids. Here the CDR3 reads CASSLTLTDTQYF. Written as DNA, the CDR3 is TGTGCCAGCAGCTTGACTCTCACAGATACGCAGTATTTT.